Described below is a single TCR beta chain sequence and its context. The data belong to a study of blood T cells in healthy people across ages. Looked up from germline, CDR1 is SGHTA and CDR2 is FQGNSA. Trimming shortened V by 2 bases and J by 1 base, and 13 bases separated the two germline ends. The CDR3 has 16 residues. Donors ranged from roughly 6 to 90 years old and were healthy Caucasians in Russia. Through a sample-barcoded 5' primer and a J-beta primer mix, a second PCR was run for 7 to 11 cycles. TCRdb analysed the 5' RACE reads with MiXCR anew, one entry per CDR3 protein. The sample holds about 720,000 distinct CDR3 sequences; 25% are singletons and the top ten take more than 3%. These same data were also listed under a study on T cells of mothers and their children.

Sequencing used blood. The TCR was taken from a boy younger than 18 in good health. The rearrangement uses TRBV7-2 and TRBJ2-3, with D uncertain. The CDR3 is CASSLPEASGTDTQYF. The CDR3 nucleotides read TGTGCCAGCAGCTTACCCGAAGCTTCTGGCACAGATACGCAGTATTTT.